This record looks at one TCR beta chain sequence and its context. Profiled with immunoSEQ multiplex PCR; TCRdb holds only in-frame clones, not every one. This table holds some 50,000 clones, approximately 87% found once. These data come from a study of blood T cell repertoires in COVID-19. Study as a whole: Material from acute and convalescent COVID-19 was sourced from the United States, Italy and Spain. PBMCs, B-cell-depleted T cells, or T cells were the source of the cDNA or gDNA that made up the material.

The sample comprised peripheral blood. The origin of this receptor is a woman of 80 years or more with COVID-19, enrolled during active disease.

CDR3 residues: CASSPATYGGEKPFGTDTQYF. The CDR3 coding sequence is TGTGCCAGCAGCCCTGCAACCTATGGCGGGGAAAAACCCTTTGGCACAGATACGCAGTATTTT. The J gene is TRBJ2-3, the V gene TRBV3-1 (or the pseudogene TRBV3-2); TRBD2 might be the D (6 bases). Germline V lookup: CDR1 LGHDT, CDR2 YNNKEL (reference sequence). The V end lost 4 bases, the J end lost 1 base, and 30 bases lay between the germline ends. This CDR3 region has 21 residues.